One TCR beta chain is described in this entry. Its antigen is not identified. V shed 4 bases and J shed 2 bases, with 11 bases lying between them. There are 14 residues in the CDR3. Per the germline V gene, CDR1 is LNHDA and CDR2 is SQIVND (reference sequence). The data were taken from a study of cytomegalovirus exposure and HLA in healthy donors. General study results and limits: Published work reported that the classifier diagnosed cytomegalovirus status with high specificity and sensitivity. The authors listed 150 or so TCR beta chains as cytomegalovirus-associated. Whilst most TCR sequences proved rare, a subset of public TCRs occurred across many donors.

Libraries were prepared by immunoSEQ multiplex PCR; TCRdb keeps only in-frame clonotypes and omits some of them. The profile covers 120,000 or so clones, with about 87% appearing a single time and under 2% taken by the ten largest. The clonotype comes from a woman between 18 and 29 years old in good health and CMV-seronegative. The sequencing input was PBMCs. The chain employs TRBV19 and TRBJ1-1, with a possible D match to TRBD1 (5 bases). CDR3: CASSSRGTNTEAFF. CDR3 nucleotide sequence: TGTGCCAGTAGTAGTAGGGGTACCAACACTGAAGCTTTCTTT.